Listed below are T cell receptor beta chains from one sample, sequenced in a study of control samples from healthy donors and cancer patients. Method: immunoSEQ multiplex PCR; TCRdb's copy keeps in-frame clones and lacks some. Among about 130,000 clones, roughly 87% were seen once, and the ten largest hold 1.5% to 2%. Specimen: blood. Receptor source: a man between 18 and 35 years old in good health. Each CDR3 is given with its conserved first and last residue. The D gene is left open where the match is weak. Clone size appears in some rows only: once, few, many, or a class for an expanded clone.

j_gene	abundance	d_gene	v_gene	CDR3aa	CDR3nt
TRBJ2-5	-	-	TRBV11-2	CAGSLLGTDLQETQYF	TGTGCCGGCAGCCTACTGGGGACGGACTTACAAGAGACCCAGTACTTC
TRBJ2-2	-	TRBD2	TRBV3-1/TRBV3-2	CASSHQRGGSTGELFF	TGTGCCAGCAGCCACCAGCGGGGAGGGAGCACCGGGGAGCTGTTTTTT
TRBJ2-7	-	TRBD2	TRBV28	CASRIRRTSGRSSYEQYF	TGTGCCAGCAGAATCCGTAGGACTAGCGGGAGGAGCTCCTACGAGCAGTACTTC
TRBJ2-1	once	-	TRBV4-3	CASSQDLPGAPHNEQFF	TGCGCCAGCAGCCAAGATCTTCCGGGAGCCCCCCACAATGAGCAGTTCTTC
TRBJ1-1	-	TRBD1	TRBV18	CASSPGQGVTEAFF	TGTGCCAGCTCGCCGGGACAGGGGGTCACTGAAGCTTTCTTT
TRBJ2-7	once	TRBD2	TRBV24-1	CATSDTRGRTYEQYF	TGTGCCACCAGTGACACCCGCGGGAGGACCTACGAGCAGTACTTC
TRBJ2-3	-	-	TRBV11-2	CASSPKWRQISTDTQYF	TGTGCCAGCAGCCCAAAGTGGCGGCAGATTAGCACAGATACGCAGTATTTT
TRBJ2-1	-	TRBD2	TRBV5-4	CASSFPSGRAVDEQFF	TGTGCCAGCAGCTTCCCTAGCGGGAGGGCCGTAGATGAGCAGTTCTTC
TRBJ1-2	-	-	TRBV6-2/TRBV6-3	CASSYEAGYYGYTF	TGTGCCAGCAGTTACGAGGCGGGGTATTATGGCTACACCTTC
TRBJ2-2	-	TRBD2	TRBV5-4	CASRPTSGRAAGELFF	TGTGCCAGCAGACCGACTAGCGGGAGGGCGGCCGGGGAGCTGTTTTTT
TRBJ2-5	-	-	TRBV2	CASSEPPPQYF	TGTGCCAGCAGTGAACCACCCCCCCAGTACTTC
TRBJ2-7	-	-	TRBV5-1	CASSMDYNDEQYF	TGCGCCAGCAGTATGGACTATAACGACGAGCAGTACTTC
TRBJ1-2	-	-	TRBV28	CASSFDTARIYGYTF	TGTGCCAGCAGTTTCGACACCGCCCGGATCTATGGCTACACCTTC
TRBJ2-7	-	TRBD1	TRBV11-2	CASSHDRDNEQYF	TGTGCCAGCAGCCACGACAGGGACAACGAGCAGTACTTC
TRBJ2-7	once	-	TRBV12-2	CASRICTSSGSRNEQYF	TGTGCAAGTCGCATTTGTACCTCGAGTGGGAGTAGAAACGAGCAGTACTTC
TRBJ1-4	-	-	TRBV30	CAWSWQGLGTNEKLFF	TGTGCCTGGAGTTGGCAGGGTCTGGGAACTAATGAAAAACTGTTTTTT
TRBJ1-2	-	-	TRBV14	CASSQVRVVGYTF	TGTGCCAGCAGCCAAGTTCGGGTTGTTGGCTACACCTTC
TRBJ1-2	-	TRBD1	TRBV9	CASSEGKQGAYNYGYTF	TGTGCCAGCAGCGAAGGGAAACAGGGGGCATATAACTATGGCTACACCTTC
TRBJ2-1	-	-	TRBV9	CASSAENFEQFF	TGTGCCAGCAGCGCAGAAAATTTTGAGCAGTTCTTC
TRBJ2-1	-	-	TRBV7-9	CASSLGQGIYNEQFF	TGTGCCAGCAGCTTAGGTCAGGGGATCTACAATGAGCAGTTCTTC
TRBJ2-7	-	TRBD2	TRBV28	CASRSNKGASGRAREQYF	TGTGCCAGCAGGAGTAACAAAGGGGCTAGCGGGAGGGCCCGGGAGCAGTACTTC
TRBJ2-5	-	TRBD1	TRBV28	CASSSTGEKETQYF	TGTGCCAGCAGTTCGACAGGGGAGAAAGAGACCCAGTACTTC
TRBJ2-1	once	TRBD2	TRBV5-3	CARSFYLPLAGGPNEQFF	TGTGCCAGAAGCTTCTACTTACCTCTAGCGGGAGGGCCCAATGAGCAGTTCTTC
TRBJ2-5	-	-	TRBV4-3	CASSQVRGRGETQYF	TGCGCCAGCAGCCAAGTGAGGGGGAGAGGCGAGACCCAGTACTTC
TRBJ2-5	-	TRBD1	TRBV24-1	CATSRGQGALETQYF	TGTGCCACCAGTCGGGGACAGGGGGCGCTTGAGACCCAGTACTTC
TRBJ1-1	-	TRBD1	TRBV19	CASRETGVDTEAFF	TGTGCCAGTAGGGAAACAGGGGTGGACACTGAAGCTTTCTTT
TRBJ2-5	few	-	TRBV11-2	CASSLLVGQETQYF	TGTGCCAGCAGCCTGCTAGTTGGCCAAGAGACCCAGTACTTC
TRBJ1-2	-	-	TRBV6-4	CASSDPGLKYGYTF	TGTGCCAGCAGTGACCCCGGATTGAAATATGGCTACACCTTC
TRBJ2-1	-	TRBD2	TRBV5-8	CASSGGLAGGEQFF	TGTGCCAGCAGCGGGGGACTAGCGGGAGGTGAGCAGTTCTTC
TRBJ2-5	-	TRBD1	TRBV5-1	CASSVPGGEETQYF	TGCGCCAGCAGCGTGCCAGGGGGAGAGGAGACCCAGTACTTC
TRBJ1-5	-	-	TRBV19	CASSIDPPGFNQPQHF	TGTGCCAGTAGTATAGATCCCCCCGGATTCAATCAGCCCCAGCATTTT
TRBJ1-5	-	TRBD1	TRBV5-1	CASSLSGQGNQPQHF	TGCGCCAGCAGCTTGTCCGGACAGGGCAATCAGCCCCAGCATTTT
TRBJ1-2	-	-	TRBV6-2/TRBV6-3	CASSYGYGYTF	TGTGCCAGCAGTTACGGGTACGGCTACACCTTC
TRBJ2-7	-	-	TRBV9	CASSVDVGVSYEQYF	TGTGCCAGCAGCGTAGACGTCGGGGTCTCCTACGAGCAGTACTTC
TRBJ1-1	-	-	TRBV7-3	CASSLFLNTEAFF	TGTGCCAGCAGCTTATTTTTAAACACTGAAGCTTTCTTT
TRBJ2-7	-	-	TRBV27	CASSFLRQEQYF	TGTGCCAGCAGTTTCCTGAGACAAGAGCAGTACTTC
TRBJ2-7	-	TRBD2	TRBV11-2	CASSLEVVLAGVWGYEQYF	TGTGCCAGCAGCTTGGAAGTGGTGCTAGCGGGAGTTTGGGGCTACGAGCAGTACTTC
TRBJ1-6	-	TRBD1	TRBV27	CASGGTTGTGFSGSPLHF	TGTGCCAGTGGGGGGACTACCGGGACAGGGTTTAGCGGTTCACCCCTCCACTTT
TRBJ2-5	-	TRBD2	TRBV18	CASSPGLAGIGETQYF	TGTGCCAGCTCACCGGGACTAGCGGGAATTGGAGAGACCCAGTACTTC
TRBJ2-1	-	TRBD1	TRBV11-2	CASSVGQGNNEQFF	TGTGCCAGCAGCGTGGGACAGGGCAACAATGAGCAGTTCTTC
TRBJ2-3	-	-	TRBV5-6	CASSSWGSIGDTQYF	TGTGCCAGCAGCTCCTGGGGCTCGATTGGCGATACGCAGTATTTT
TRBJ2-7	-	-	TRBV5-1	CASRPGTVDAYEQYF	TGCGCCAGCAGACCTGGTACGGTAGACGCCTACGAGCAGTACTTC
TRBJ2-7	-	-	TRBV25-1	CASSRVGETYEQYF	TGTGCCAGCAGCAGGGTGGGGGAGACCTACGAGCAGTACTTC
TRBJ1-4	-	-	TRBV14	CASSPLGGNRDEKLFF	TGTGCCAGCAGCCCCCTCGGGGGTAATCGGGATGAAAAACTGTTTTTT
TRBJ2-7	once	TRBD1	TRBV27	CASSRQGSYEQYF	TGTGCCAGCAGCCGACAGGGATCCTACGAGCAGTACTTC
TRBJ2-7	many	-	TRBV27	CASTTVGYEQYF	TGTGCCAGCACCACTGTCGGCTACGAGCAGTACTTC